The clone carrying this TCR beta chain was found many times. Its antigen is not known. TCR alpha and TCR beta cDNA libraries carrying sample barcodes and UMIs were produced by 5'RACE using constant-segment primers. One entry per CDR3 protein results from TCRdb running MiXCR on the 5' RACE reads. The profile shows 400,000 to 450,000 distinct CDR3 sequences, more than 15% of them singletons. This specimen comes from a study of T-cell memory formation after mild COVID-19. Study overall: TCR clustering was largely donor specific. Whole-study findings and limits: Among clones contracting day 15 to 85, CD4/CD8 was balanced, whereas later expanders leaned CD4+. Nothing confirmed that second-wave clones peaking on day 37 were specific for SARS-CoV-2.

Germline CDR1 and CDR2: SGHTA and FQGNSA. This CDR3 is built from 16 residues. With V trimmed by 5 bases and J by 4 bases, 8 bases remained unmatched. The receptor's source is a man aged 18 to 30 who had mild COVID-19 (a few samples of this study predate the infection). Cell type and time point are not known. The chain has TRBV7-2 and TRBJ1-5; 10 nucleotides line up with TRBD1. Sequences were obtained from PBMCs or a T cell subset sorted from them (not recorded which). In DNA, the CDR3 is TGTGCCAGCAGCCAACCAGGGACAGGGGCGAATCAGCCCCAGCATTTT. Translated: CASSQPGTGANQPQHF.